This TCR beta chain was sequenced in a study of T cell repertoires in ileal Crohn's disease (dated by TCRdb to the late 2010s). Regarding the research as a whole: At the time of surgery, 30% to 45% of patients were active smokers, and the median duration of disease was 7.5 to 8.5 years. The TCR repertoire was analysed in approximately 60 patients with Crohn's disease drawn from a prospective multicentre cohort. A Rutgeerts score above i0 was used to define endoscopic postoperative recurrence. About half of the patients received postoperative therapy: about a dozen received thiopurines and around 20 received anti-TNF agents. A total of around 150 mucosal samples from some 50 patients were sequenced, with samples obtained at several locations on the surgical specimen and at postoperative endoscopy. All patients had surgery for a complication: stricturing disease in 61% and penetrating disease in around 40%. The M0 samples consisted of biopsies taken from the inflamed part of the ileum within the surgical resection specimen. The study ran alongside a multicentre cohort designed to identify predictors of early endoscopic recurrence after ileocolonic resection. For commercial TCRB immunosequencing, about 0.45 micrograms of biopsy DNA were submitted for each sample. Overall results and qualifications from the work: Mucosal CD4 and CD8 T cells were sorted and sequenced only in a subgroup of patients, the size of which was not stated. More high-frequency clones were carried by sorted CD8 T cells than by CD4 T cells, suggesting that mucosal expansions were mainly CD8. Patients who were active smokers at surgery had a significantly higher proportion of clonal expansions than non-smokers (around 26% vs 18%, p=0.02). Endoscopic recurrence was found to be associated with higher high-frequency clone percentages at surgery, and recurrence was observed in all patients with clonality above 26.8% (18/57).

The library was generated by the immunoSEQ multiplex PCR assay. CDR3 regions were amplified from genomic DNA by Adaptive Biotechnology using a two-step, amplification bias-controlled multiplex PCR. The first PCR used primers for every V and J gene segment; the second PCR added barcodes and Illumina adapters. CDR3 libraries were sequenced on an Illumina instrument. From the authors' description of their analysis: Analysis combined the vendor-provided pipelines with custom analysis of raw data in R/Bioconductor under R version 3.3.0. Clonality, which ranges from 0 to 1, was calculated as the inverse of the normalised Shannon entropy across all productive clones. High-frequency clones were defined as the share of the repertoire taken up by the top 100 clones, keeping only clones that passed a 95% confidence test. Repertoire diversity was measured with the Simpson index, and overlap between samples was measured with the Morisita-Horn index. The clones in this table, taken by TCRdb from immuneACCESS, are in-frame only. Not every clone is retained; where verified, under half of the shortfall comes from an unresolved V gene, and the cause of the rest is unknown. V and J calls plus clone size are reproduced from that table; the DNA served to infer D and trimming. Across this sample there are about 5,300 clones, with 82% seen only once. The ten largest clones take up around a fifth of the sample.

Interpreted using the paper, the time point label stands for: inflamed ileum from the surgical specimen. To be eligible, patients had to be adults with ileal or ileocolonic Crohn's disease and an indication for ileocolonic resection. Before DNA extraction, whole ileal mucosal biopsies were kept frozen at -80 degrees C. Genomic DNA was extracted from frozen whole biopsies with a TRizol-based method and quantified on a NanoDrop 2000 spectrophotometer. Points on this clone: Its antigen remains undetermined. There are no base qualities to consult, and no much larger clone falls within one base.

This clonotype originated in an adult with Crohn's disease. The sequenced sample consisted of ileal tissue.

The nucleotide sequence is TGTGCCAGCAGTGAAGATTCACTAGGGAATCAGCCCCAGCATTTT. Translated, this gives CASSEDSLGNQPQHF. This sequence uses TRBV2 and TRBJ1-5, with no confident D gene call. The CDR3 runs 15 amino acids, cysteine and phenylalanine included. Only CDR3 DNA is held: 45 bases, read in frame from base 1. CDR1 and CDR2, per the germline V gene, are SNHLY and FYNNEI. The junction shows trimming of 1 base on V and 4 bases on J, plus 11 bases between the germline ends.